This entry lists 22 T cell receptor beta chains sequenced from one sample in a study of blood T cell repertoires in COVID-19. TCRdb's table, derived via immunoSEQ multiplex PCR, lists solely in-frame clones and lacks some. The repertoire holds roughly 250,000 clones, with roughly 84% as singletons. What was sequenced was peripheral blood. The source is a human donor with COVID-19, enrolled during active disease. The donor label of this sample is uncertain.

V is TRBV7-9 and J is TRBJ1-2, with a possible D match to TRBD1 (6 bases). Germline CDR1 and CDR2: SEHNR and FQNEAQ (reference sequence). CDR3 length equals 15 residues. V shed 3 bases and J shed 8 bases, with 19 bases lying between them. The CDR3 loop is CASSLGGQGNRGYTF. The CDR3 region has the DNA TGTGCCAGCAGCTTGGGCGGGCAGGGGAATCGAGGCTACACCTTC.

The gene calls are TRBV2 and TRBJ1-6; the D is unclear. The CDR3 totals 16 residues. Trimming cost V 7 bases and J 6 bases, with 19 bases left between them. Germline V gene lookup returns CDR1 SNHLY and CDR2 FYNNEI. The DNA of the CDR3 is TGTGCCAGCAAGAGTCTCGGAGATTACCCTAATTCACCCCTCCACTTT. Protein: CASKSLGDYPNSPLHF. Filled out from reference TRBV2 and TRBJ1-6, the complete variable domain reads EPEVTQTPSHQVTQMGQEVILRCVPISNHLYFYWYRQILGQKVEFLVSFYNNEISEKSEIFDDQFSVERPDGSNFTLKIRSTKLEDSAMYFCASKSLGDYPNSPLHFGNGTRLTVT.

The chain couples TRBV6-6 to TRBJ2-3, with 10 bases aligning to TRBD1. J gave up 7 bases and V 7 bases, and 14 bases lay outside the gene matches. Per germline, CDR1 MNHNY and CDR2 SVGAGI (reference sequence). The CDR3 has 16 amino acids. The chain's CDR3 is CASTTTTGQGYYTQYF. CDR3 nucleotides: TGTGCCAGCACCACGACGACGGGACAGGGGTACTATACGCAGTATTTT.

As for this clone: This sample includes further DNA sequences coding for the same CDR3. The chain carries TRBV11-2 and TRBJ1-5; D is undetermined. This CDR3 spans 14 amino acids. Germline-derived CDR1 and CDR2 are SGHAT and FQNNGV. V lost 1 base and J lost 7, with 11 bases in between. The CDR3 is CASSLALGGQPQHF. The CDR3 nucleotides are TGTGCCAGCAGCTTAGCTCTCGGCGGGCAGCCCCAGCATTTT.

The chain recombines TRBV29-1 with TRBJ2-6; D is undetermined. The CDR3 is made up of 17 amino acids. Germline assignment: CDR1 SQVTM and CDR2 ANQGSEA. Trimming pared 1 base from V and 0 bases from J, leaving 13 bases between. The CDR3 sequence is CSVEASSTRSGANVLTF. The CDR3 nucleotides are TGCAGCGTTGAAGCAAGTAGCACCCGCTCTGGGGCCAACGTCCTGACTTTC.

In this sample, this clone turned up a few times. This rearrangement joins TRBV7-9 to TRBJ2-7; TRBD1 might be the D (5 bases). The CDR3 consists of 12 residues. The V and J ends lost 3 bases and 3 bases respectively, with 6 bases between them. The V gene's germline CDR1 is SEHNR and CDR2 FQNEAQ (reference sequence). CDR3 region: CASSFQGYEQYF. The CDR3 DNA reads as TGTGCCAGCAGCTTCCAGGGCTACGAGCAGTACTTC.

This chain links TRBV5-1 with TRBJ2-1; D perhaps matches TRBD1 (7 bases). The germline V and J ends were trimmed by 0 bases and 7 bases, with 14 bases remaining between them. The CDR3 length is 15 residues. Germline V gene data show CDR1 as SGHRS and CDR2 as YFSETQ. The CDR3 protein is CASSLAQGGNNEQFF. The CDR3 DNA is TGCGCCAGCAGCTTGGCCCAGGGGGGAAATAATGAGCAGTTCTTC. Variable domain in full (rest from reference TRBV5-1 and TRBJ2-1): KAGVTQTPRYLIKTRGQQVTLSCSPISGHRSVSWYQQTPGQGLQFLFEYFSETQRNKGNFPGRFSGRQFSNSRSEMNVSTLELGDSALYLCASSLAQGGNNEQFFGPGTRLTVL.

The chain recombines TRBV7-2 with TRBJ1-1; D call uncertain. CDR3 size: 13 residues. Germline V CDR1 and CDR2: SGHTA, FQGNSA. The ends were cut back, 3 bases at V and 1 base at J, with 6 bases in the middle. The CDR3 loop reads CASSFFRNTEAFF. DNA for the CDR3: TGTGCCAGCAGCTTTTTTAGGAACACTGAAGCTTTCTTT.

The chain combines TRBV30 with TRBJ1-2; D remains unclear. Trimming stripped 2 bases from V and 5 bases from J, with 9 bases between. This CDR3 is 12 amino acids long. The germline V gene has CDR1 GTSNPN and CDR2 SVGIG (reference sequence). This chain's CDR3 is CAWSRDGYGYTF. The CDR3 coding sequence is TGTGCCTGGAGTCGGGATGGGTATGGCTACACCTTC.

The V gene is TRBV10-3, the J gene TRBJ1-1; 8 bases line up with TRBD1. Germline CDR1 is ENHRY and CDR2 is SYGVKD. J lost 3 bases, V lost 5 bases, and 2 bases had no gene match. The CDR3 length is 13 residues. CDR3 sequence: CAISTGGDTEAFF. The CDR3 coding sequence is TGTGCCATCAGTACAGGGGGGGACACTGAAGCTTTCTTT.

The chain is built from TRBV27 and TRBJ1-5; D gene ambiguous. The CDR3 sequence is 13 residues long. Germline loops: CDR1 MNHEY, CDR2 SMNVEV (reference sequence). V shed 3 bases and J shed 5 bases, with 8 bases lying between them. In DNA, the CDR3 is TGTGCCAGCAGTTTCCTACCGGATCAGCCCCAGCATTTT. As protein: CASSFLPDQPQHF.

The chain employs TRBV10-1 and TRBJ2-2; possibly TRBD2 for D (6 bases). The CDR3 has 16 residues. CDR1 is WNHNN and CDR2 is SYGVQD in the germline V gene (reference sequence). Deletions cut 3 bases from V and 2 bases from J, with 13 bases between. CDR3 region: CASSDWDGRNTGELFF. CDR3 in DNA: TGCGCCAGCAGTGATTGGGACGGGAGAAACACCGGGGAGCTGTTTTTT.

This rearrangement joins TRBV28 to TRBJ2-7; perhaps TRBD1 as D (6 bases). Trimming stripped 2 bases from V and 1 base from J, with 15 bases between. CDR1 and CDR2 (germline): MDHEN, SYDVKM. There are 16 residues in the CDR3. CDR3 in amino acids: CASSLGLGRGSYEQYF. In DNA form, the CDR3 reads TGTGCCAGCAGTTTAGGCCTCGGCAGGGGTTCCTACGAGCAGTACTTC.

This clone was detected a few times. V and J are TRBV14 and TRBJ1-2; weak D call: TRBD1 (6 bases). The V end lost 4 bases, the J end lost 3 bases, and 12 bases lay between the germline ends. The germline CDR1 and CDR2 sequences are SGHDN and FVKESK. The CDR3 contains 14 residues. As DNA, the CDR3 is TGTGCCAGCAGCCCTTGGGAGGGGGACTATGGCTACACCTTC. Its translation is CASSPWEGDYGYTF.

The gene calls are TRBV11-2 and TRBJ2-3; D perhaps matches TRBD1 (6 bases). From germline, CDR1 is SGHAT and CDR2 FQNNGV. Trimming pared 5 bases from V and 7 bases from J, leaving 10 bases between. The CDR3 runs to 12 residues. The CDR3 nucleotides read TGTGCCAGCAGCGAAAGGGGGTATACGCAGTATTTT. It is translated as CASSERGYTQYF.

This chain links TRBV28 with TRBJ1-1, with D possibly being TRBD1 (6 bases). This CDR3 contains 14 residues. The V end lost 10 bases, the J end lost 5 bases, and 20 bases lay between the germline ends. Looked up from germline, CDR1 is MDHEN and CDR2 is SYDVKM. CDR3 DNA sequence: TGTGCCACCCACTGGGGCGGGGGCGAAACTGAAGCTTTCTTT. This codes for CATHWGGGETEAFF.

Only a few counts were recorded for this clone. The rearrangement links TRBV6-1 to TRBJ1-2; 9 positions agree with TRBD1. This CDR3 region has 14 residues. In germline, CDR1 is MNHNS, CDR2 SASEGT. V dropped 2 bases and J dropped 6; count of bases not matched to a gene: 4. The CDR3 sequence: CASSELGTGNGYTF. The CDR3 DNA follows: TGTGCCAGCAGTGAACTCGGGACAGGGAATGGCTACACCTTC.

The genes are TRBV30 and TRBJ1-5; unclear D gene. V was cut by 0 bases and J by 0 bases, with 6 bases left in between. Germline assignment: CDR1 GTSNPN and CDR2 SVGIG (reference sequence). The CDR3 has 14 amino acids. CDR3 sequence: CAWSVLGSNQPQHF. CDR3 bases: TGTGCCTGGAGTGTACTCGGTAGCAATCAGCCCCAGCATTTT.

The chain uses TRBV27 and TRBJ1-5; the match to TRBD1 covers 7 bases. Germline assignment: CDR1 MNHEY and CDR2 SMNVEV (reference sequence). The CDR3 sequence is 16 residues long. Unmatched junction bases numbered 5, after V lost 3 bases and J lost 0 bases. The CDR3 nucleotides are TGTGCCAGCAGTTTGGATTACAGGGGTAGCAATCAGCCCCAGCATTTT. Amino acid sequence: CASSLDYRGSNQPQHF.

The chain links TRBV12-5 to TRBJ2-7; tentatively, D is TRBD2 (5 bases). The CDR3 totals 15 residues. The V end was cut by 1 base, the J end by 5 bases, with 15 bases between. Germline loops: CDR1 LGHNT, CDR2 FRNRAP. The CDR3 nucleotides are TGTGCTAGTGGTTTGGATAGAGGGAGCAATAACGAGCAGTACTTC. It yields the protein CASGLDRGSNNEQYF. Full variable domain (remainder filled in from reference TRBV12-5 and TRBJ2-7): DARVTQTPRHKVTEMGQEVTMRCQPILGHNTVFWYRQTMMQGLELLAYFRNRAPLDDSGMPKDRFSAEMPDATLATLKIQPSEPRDSAVYFCASGLDRGSNNEQYFGPGTRLTVT.

The chain carries TRBV3-1 (or the pseudogene TRBV3-2) and TRBJ2-1; 10 nucleotides match TRBD2. Trimming removed 4 bases from V and 12 bases from J; junction bases left unmatched: 15. CDR3 length: 16 residues. In germline, CDR1 is LGHDT, CDR2 YNNKEL (reference sequence). The CDR3 protein is CASSRTLAGAPGGQFF. For the CDR3, the DNA is TGTGCCAGCAGCCGGACCCTAGCGGGAGCTCCTGGGGGGCAGTTCTTC.

This chain joins TRBV11-2 and TRBJ2-1; TRBD1 matches at 10 bases. Germline CDR1 and CDR2: SGHAT and FQNNGV. The ends lost 5 bases at V and 0 bases at J; junction bases unmatched: 10. CDR3 size: 18 residues. CDR3 loop: CASSPRTGQGNSYNEQFF. The CDR3 nucleotides are TGTGCCAGCAGCCCGCGCACGGGACAGGGGAACTCCTACAATGAGCAGTTCTTC. Full variable domain (remainder filled in from reference TRBV11-2 and TRBJ2-1): EAGVAQSPRYKIIEKRQSVAFWCNPISGHATLYWYQQILGQGPKLLIQFQNNGVVDDSQLPKDRFSAERLKGVDSTLKIQPAKLEDSAVYLCASSPRTGQGNSYNEQFFGPGTRLTVL.